The 3 T cell receptor beta chains in this list originate from one sample, sequenced in a study of type 1 regulatory T cells. Each CDR3 protein is one row after TCRdb ran MiXCR on the reads. The table records around 88,000 distinct CDR3 sequences, roughly 28% of them present only once. Source material: CD4+ T cells, either the whole sample or a sorted fraction (not recorded which). The origin of the receptors is a human donor in good health.

This clonotype was counted a few times. The gene calls are TRBV5-1 and TRBJ2-3, with 13 positions matching TRBD2. J lost 3 bases, V lost 4 bases, and 5 bases had no gene match. This CDR3 spans 16 amino acids. Germline loops: CDR1 SGHRS, CDR2 YFSETQ. The DNA for the CDR3 is TGCGCCAGCAGCACCGGACTAGCGGGAGTGACAGATACGCAGTATTTT. Translating gives CASSTGLAGVTDTQYF.

The rearrangement uses TRBV2 and TRBJ2-7, with D perhaps TRBD2 (6 bases). The CDR3 extends over 13 amino acids. Germline assignment: CDR1 SNHLY and CDR2 FYNNEI. The V end lost 3 bases, the J end lost 5 bases, and 11 bases lay between the germline ends. Here the CDR3 DNA reads TGTGCCAGCAGTGAGGAGGGGTTCGACGAGCAGTACTTC. This translates into CASSEEGFDEQYF.

This clonotype was seen more than once but under ten times. This chain connects TRBV3-1 to TRBJ2-2; no reliable D call. Trimming took 4 bases from V and 2 from J, leaving 8 bases between them. The CDR3 is 14 residues long. CDR1 LGHDT and CDR2 YNNKEL come from the germline V gene (reference sequence). CDR3 bases: TGTGCCAGCAGCCCCCCAGGAAACACCGGGGAGCTGTTTTTT. This sequence encodes CASSPPGNTGELFF.